These 8 T cell receptor beta chains share one sample of origin, sequenced in a study of blood T cell repertoires in COVID-19. This table comes from immunoSEQ multiplex PCR, and its TCRdb copy is limited to in-frame clones, with some not included. In the table there are roughly 140,000 clones, more than 75% of which are singletons. The sample taken for sequencing was peripheral blood. The receptors shown here come from a woman of 80 years or more with acute or convalescent COVID-19.

This clone was detected a few times. The chain links TRBV2 to TRBJ2-2; 7 bases agree with TRBD1. This CDR3 contains 14 residues. J lost 5 bases, V lost 5 bases, and 5 bases had no gene match. Per the germline V gene, CDR1 is SNHLY and CDR2 is FYNNEI. CDR3 in amino acids: CASSNYRGTGELFF. CDR3 coding DNA: TGTGCCAGCAGTAATTACAGGGGAACCGGGGAGCTGTTTTTT.

This clone appeared a single time. The rearrangement links TRBV4-1 to TRBJ2-3, with 10 bases fitting TRBD2. This CDR3 comprises 15 residues. The V gene's germline CDR1 is MGHRA and CDR2 YSYEKL. J was trimmed by 6 bases and V by 5 bases; bases with no gene match: 8. Written as DNA, the CDR3 is TGCGCCAGCAGCTCTAGCGGGGGCCCCCAGGATACGCAGTATTTT. It is translated as CASSSSGGPQDTQYF.

This clone was picked up one time. The chain couples TRBV27 to TRBJ2-1, with 9 bases lining up with TRBD2. The germline gives CDR1 MNHEY, CDR2 SMNVEV (reference sequence). The CDR3 is made up of 16 amino acids. Trimming at V came to 4 bases and at J to 3 bases, leaving 7 bases not matched to a gene. The CDR3, as DNA: TGTGCCAGCAGTTCCCTAGCGGGGCCAAACTACAATGAGCAGTTCTTC. Its protein product is CASSSLAGPNYNEQFF.

V and J are TRBV14 and TRBJ1-1; D remains unclear. Germline V gene lookup returns CDR1 SGHDN and CDR2 FVKESK. V lost 0 bases and J lost 4, with 6 bases in between. CDR3 size: 13 residues. The CDR3 region has the DNA TGTGCCAGCAGCCAAGACTCGGGCACTGAAGCTTTCTTT. This sequence encodes CASSQDSGTEAFF.

V is TRBV28 and J is TRBJ1-6; no reliable D call. V lost 3 bases to trimming and J lost 7 bases, with 10 bases between them. This CDR3 contains 14 residues. Germline V lookup: CDR1 MDHEN, CDR2 SYDVKM. The CDR3 reads CASSLLDPNSPLHF. The CDR3 DNA is TGTGCCAGCAGTTTGTTAGATCCGAATTCACCCCTCCACTTT.

The V and J genes are TRBV19 and TRBJ1-1, with D unresolved. V was clipped by 3 bases and J by 1 base, with 12 bases between them. CDR1 LNHDA and CDR2 SQIVND come from the germline V gene (reference sequence). This CDR3 has 15 residues. The CDR3 loop reads CASSIFQVGNTEAFF. The CDR3 DNA reads TGTGCCAGTAGTATCTTTCAGGTGGGGAACACTGAAGCTTTCTTT. The whole variable domain, filled in from reference TRBV19 and TRBJ1-1, reads DGGITQSPKYLFRKEGQNVTLSCEQNLNHDAMYWYRQDPGQGLRLIYYSQIVNDFQKGDIAEGYSVSREKKESFPLTVTSAQKNPTAFYLCASSIFQVGNTEAFFGQGTRLTVV.

This rearrangement joins TRBV28 to TRBJ1-1; the D gene is possibly TRBD1 (5 bases). The V end was cut by 6 bases, the J end by 5 bases, with 13 bases between. Germline V lookup: CDR1 MDHEN, CDR2 SYDVKM. The CDR3 sequence is 13 residues long. The CDR3 is CASSWGGKTEAFF. In nucleotides, the CDR3 is TGTGCCAGCAGCTGGGGGGGTAAAACTGAAGCTTTCTTT.

This chain uses TRBV10-1 with TRBJ1-3; no clear D gene. Germline lookup yields CDR1 WNHNN and CDR2 SYGVQD (reference sequence). The V end lost 0 bases, the J end lost 0 bases, and 12 bases lay between the germline ends. The CDR3 runs 17 residues. CDR3 bases: TGCGCCAGCAGTGAGTCGGCTAGCTCGAGCTCTGGAAACACCATATATTTT. It translates to CASSESASSSSGNTIYF.